This T cell receptor beta chain was found in a study of blood T cell repertoires in COVID-19. Study at large: Some COVID-19 samples were acute and others convalescent; all came from the United States, Italy and Spain. Sample material is recorded as cDNA or gDNA derived from T cells, B-cell-depleted T cells, or PBMCs.

This clone was recorded a few times. Germline CDR1 is MNHNS and CDR2 is SASEGT. The CDR3 consists of 13 residues. V was pared by 2 bases and J by 8 bases, with 5 bases of the junction left unmatched. Sequencing used immunoSEQ multiplex PCR; TCRdb keeps in-frame clones, though not all of them. The repertoire includes roughly 310,000 clones, 75% to 90% of them detected once, and over 9% sits in the top ten. The chain couples TRBV6-1 to TRBJ1-1; TRBD1 matches at 7 bases. This receptor was obtained from a woman aged 40 to 49 who had recovered from COVID-19. Sequencing input: PBMCs or T cells enriched from blood (not recorded which). CDR3 sequence reads: CASSENWDREAFF. The CDR3 bases are TGTGCCAGCAGTGAAAACTGGGACAGAGAAGCTTTCTTT.